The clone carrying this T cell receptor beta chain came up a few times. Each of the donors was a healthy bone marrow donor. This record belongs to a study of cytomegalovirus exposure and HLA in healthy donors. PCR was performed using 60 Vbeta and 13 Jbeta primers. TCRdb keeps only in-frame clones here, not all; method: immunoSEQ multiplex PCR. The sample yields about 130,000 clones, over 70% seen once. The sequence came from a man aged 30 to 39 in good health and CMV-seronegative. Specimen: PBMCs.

CDR3: CASSQSRGGQRTDTQYF. CDR3 nucleotide sequence: TGTGCCAGCAGCCAATCCCGGGGGGGCCAGCGCACAGATACGCAGTATTTT. The V and J genes are TRBV4-2 and TRBJ2-3; TRBD2 matches 8 bases. Germline assignment: CDR1 LGHNA and CDR2 YNFKEQ. CDR3 length: 17 amino acids. With V trimmed by 2 bases and J by 1 base, 8 bases remained unmatched.